This record concerns one T cell receptor (beta chain) sequence. This entry comes from a study of lymphopenia after photon versus proton radiotherapy. TCRdb keeps only in-frame clones here, not all; method: immunoSEQ multiplex PCR. The table lists more than 70,000 clones, around 88% of them singletons, with about 1.3% in the top ten. Trimming pared 6 bases from V and 3 bases from J, leaving 12 bases between. The CDR3 spans 14 residues. The germline gives CDR1 LNHDA, CDR2 SQIVND (reference sequence). The specimen comprised peripheral blood, sampled from a patient treated with proton-based radiotherapy. The origin of this receptor is a man in his sixties with pancreatic cancer. V usage is TRBV19 and J usage is TRBJ1-5; D remains ambiguous. The CDR3, as DNA: TGTGCCAGTAGCTCCCTTTCCCACAATCAGCCCCAGCATTTT. This codes for CASSSLSHNQPQHF.